One sample yielded the 28 T cell receptor beta chains listed below, sequenced in a study of T cell clonality in common variable immunodeficiency. The method was immunoSEQ multiplex PCR; TCRdb's version includes in-frame clones alone and lacks a portion of them. The repertoire has some 30,000 clones, none seen only once; the ten largest take about 4.5%. Sequencing was performed on peripheral blood mononuclear cells. The receptors here all came from a person between 18 and 69 years old in good health.

This clone was detected ten times or more. The read halts 3 residues ahead of the CDR3 end, with the missing end drawn from the germline J gene. The chain couples TRBV4-1 to TRBJ1-5; the D gene is possibly TRBD1 (5 bases). The CDR3 has 15 residues. Trimming shortened V by 6 bases and J by 0 bases, and 12 bases separated the two germline ends. Germline V CDR1 and CDR2: MGHRA, YSYEKL. CDR3 in amino acids: CASSPTDDSNQPQHF. The sequenced part of the CDR3 DNA is TGCGCCAGCAGTCCGACAGACGATAGCAATCAGCCC.

Turning to this clone: The read terminates 3 residues before the CDR3 end, so the remaining end is supplied by the germline J gene. This chain joins TRBV2 and TRBJ2-1; 9 nucleotides agree with TRBD2. The V gene end was trimmed by 3 bases and the J gene end by 5 bases; junction bases not matched to a gene: 5. This CDR3 comprises 15 residues. Per the germline V gene, CDR1 is SNHLY and CDR2 is FYNNEI. CDR3: CASSEGLAGNNEQFF. The sequenced part of the CDR3 DNA is TGTGCCAGCAGTGAGGGCCTAGCGGGAAACAATGAG.

This clone has a handful of counts. The CDR3 end falls 3 residues outside the read, so it is completed with the germline J gene. The chain carries TRBV30 and TRBJ1-4, with 7 bases fitting TRBD1. Germline lookup yields CDR1 GTSNPN and CDR2 SVGIG (reference sequence). The CDR3 totals 13 residues. The part of the CDR3 DNA that was read is TGTGCCGTAACCGGGACAGCAAATTCACCA. Translated: CAVTGTANSP. Given in full, the CDR3 is CAVTGTANSPLFF. Full variable domain (remainder filled in from reference TRBV30 and TRBJ1-4): SQTIHQWPATLVQPVGSPLSLECTVEGTSNPNLYWYRQAAGRGLQLLFYSVGIGQISSEVPQNLSASRPQDRQFILSSKKLLLSDSGFYLCAVTGTANSPLFFGSGTQLSVL.

This clone was counted ten times or more. Read sequence stops 3 residues before the CDR3 end, and the germline J gene provides the missing end. The chain links TRBV10-1 to TRBJ2-7; D is perhaps TRBD1 (5 bases). Germline CDR1 WNHNN, CDR2 SYGVQD (reference sequence). The V and J ends lost 2 bases and 6 bases respectively, with 5 bases between them. The CDR3 loop spans 11 amino acids. CDR3 DNA, as far as it was read: TGCGCCAGCAGTGAGGGGGCCGAG. Translating gives CASSEGAE. The full CDR3 protein reads CASSEGAEQYF.

Many counts were recorded for this clone. From the germline J gene comes the end of the CDR3, since the read stops 3 residues before it. The chain recombines TRBV20-1 with TRBJ2-3; TRBD2 matches at 9 bases. This CDR3 spans 17 amino acids. V was pared by 4 bases and J by 3 bases, with 14 bases of the junction left unmatched. CDR1 is DFQATT and CDR2 is SNEGSKA in the germline V gene (reference sequence). The CDR3 loop reads CSAIILAGRVGTDTQYF. The sequenced part of the CDR3 DNA is TGCAGTGCTATAATCCTAGCGGGACGGGTTGGTACAGATACG.

This clone has at least ten counts. The read falls 3 residues short of the CDR3 end, and the missing part is taken from the germline J gene. The J gene is TRBJ2-3, the V gene TRBV29-1; 10 positions match TRBD1. Germline-derived CDR1 and CDR2 are SQVTM and ANQGSEA. The CDR3 sequence is 18 residues long. CDR3 residues: CSARPWVGTGEVQETQYF. The part of the CDR3 DNA that was read is TGCAGCGCCCGCCCTTGGGTAGGGACAGGGGAGGTCCAAGAGACG.

Concerning this clone: The read terminates 3 residues ahead of where the CDR3 ends, so the germline J gene completes it. The V call is TRBV2, the J call TRBJ2-1, with 16 positions matching TRBD2. In germline, CDR1 is SNHLY, CDR2 FYNNEI. This CDR3 contains 18 residues. Unmatched junction bases numbered 9, after V lost 4 bases and J lost 6 bases. The CDR3 spells CASSGGTSGRARGNEQFF. The sequenced part of the CDR3 DNA is TGTGCCAGCAGTGGGGGGACTAGCGGGAGGGCGAGGGGCAATGAG.

This clone was observed many times. The read halts 3 residues ahead of the CDR3 end, with the missing end drawn from the germline J gene. The genes are TRBV28 and TRBJ2-7; 8 nucleotides agree with TRBD1. CDR1 and CDR2 from the germline V gene are MDHEN and SYDVKM. The CDR3 consists of 20 residues. Trimming at V came to 2 bases and at J to 0 bases, leaving 18 bases not matched to a gene. The CDR3 bases that were read are TGTGCCAGCAGTTTACCCCTACGACAGGGGCGGTCTTCAAGCTCCTACGAG. Its protein product is CASSLPLRQGRSSSSYE. The full CDR3 sequence reads CASSLPLRQGRSSSSYEQYF.

This clone has at least ten counts. The sequenced fragment ends 3 residues before the CDR3 boundary, so the rest is inferred from the germline J gene. The gene calls are TRBV12-5 and TRBJ1-3; D remains unclear. Germline V gives CDR1 LGHNT, CDR2 FRNRAP. The germline V and J ends were trimmed by 3 bases and 8 bases, with 5 bases remaining between them. The CDR3 sequence is 11 residues long. CDR3: CASGLSDTIYF. The sequenced part of the CDR3 DNA is TGTGCTAGTGGTTTATCCGACACC.

This clone was counted only a few times. With the read ending 3 residues before the CDR3 end, the germline J gene is used to fill in that end. The chain combines TRBV11-2 with TRBJ2-5; 8 bases agree with TRBD1. Germline V gene data show CDR1 as SGHAT and CDR2 as FQNNGV. V lost 1 base to trimming and J lost 1 base; unmatched junction nucleotides: 2. This CDR3 has 15 residues. Here the CDR3 reads CASSLGGQAQETQYF. The covered CDR3 bases are TGTGCCAGCAGCTTAGGGGGACAGGCCCAAGAGACC.

This clone was counted many times. Partial CDR3 DNA: TGTGCCAGCAGTGACTCCAGCGCGAGCACAGATACG. Its translation: CASSDSSASTDT. The whole CDR3 sequence reads CASSDSSASTDTQYF. This chain links TRBV6-4 with TRBJ2-3, with no clear D. The read ends 3 residues early relative to the CDR3; the germline J gene fills the gap. The CDR3 covers 15 residues. CDR1 MRHNA and CDR2 SNTAGT come from the germline V gene. V was cut by 0 bases and J by 0 bases, with 7 bases left in between.

Worth noting for this clone: The read finishes 3 residues shy of the CDR3 end, and the germline J gene is used to complete it. The chain links TRBV20-1 to TRBJ2-5; 16 bases match TRBD2. This CDR3 has 17 amino acids. The J segment lost 4 bases and the V segment lost 6 bases, leaving 11 bases of the junction unmatched. The germline V gene encodes CDR1 DFQATT and CDR2 SNEGSKA (reference sequence). CDR3 region: CSANRGLAGGGAETQYF. CDR3 bases read: TGCAGTGCGAATCGGGGACTAGCGGGGGGGGGCGCAGAGACC.

This clone was picked up many times. The CDR3 bases that were read are TGTGCCAGCAACTCCGGGACAGGCTCCTATGGC. This sequence encodes CASNSGTGSYG. The whole CDR3 sequence reads CASNSGTGSYGYTF. The V gene is TRBV2, the J gene TRBJ1-2, with 8 bases fitting TRBD1. The read halts 3 residues ahead of the CDR3 end, with the missing end drawn from the germline J gene. The CDR3 runs to 14 residues. The junction had 8 bases not matched to a gene; V was cut back by 7 bases and J by 4 bases. Germline V gives CDR1 SNHLY, CDR2 FYNNEI.

This clone was detected a few times. The read comes to an end 3 residues before the CDR3 does, leaving the germline J gene to fill in the end. This chain uses TRBV19 with TRBJ2-7; 12 bases are shared with TRBD1. This CDR3 is 16 amino acids long. Germline assignment: CDR1 LNHDA and CDR2 SQIVND (reference sequence). V lost 5 bases to trimming and J lost 3 bases; unmatched junction nucleotides: 8. CDR3 DNA (partial): TGTGCCAGTAGTGGGGGACAGGGGGCGACCTACTACGAG. Translated, it gives CASSGGQGATYYE. The full CDR3 protein is CASSGGQGATYYEQYF.

There are many counts of this clone. Read coverage stops 3 residues before the CDR3 terminus; the germline J gene supplies the remainder. The rearrangement joins TRBV10-3 to TRBJ2-3; no definite D call. The germline V gene has CDR1 ENHRY and CDR2 SYGVKD. The CDR3 length is 15 residues. The chain's CDR3 is CAISELGQSNQPQYF. The CDR3 DNA, read in part, is TGTGCCATCAGTGAGTTAGGGCAGAGCAATCAGCCG.

This clone was counted a few times. The read is 3 residues too short to cover the CDR3 end, so that end is filled in from the germline J gene. The V and J genes are TRBV6-1 and TRBJ1-2; maybe TRBD1 (5 bases). This CDR3 region has 15 residues. Germline CDR1 is MNHNS and CDR2 is SASEGT. The part of the CDR3 DNA that was read is TGTGCCAGCAGTGCGGGGACTAGCCCCTACAATGAC. It is translated as CASSAGTSPYND. The complete CDR3 protein is CASSAGTSPYNDYTF.

Ten or more counts support this clone. The read comes to an end 3 residues before the CDR3 does, leaving the germline J gene to fill in the end. The rearrangement joins TRBV13 to TRBJ2-2, with TRBD2 as a possible D gene (6 bases). The CDR3 sequence is 15 residues long. The V end was cut by 4 bases, the J end by 1 base, with 10 bases between. CDR1 PRHDT and CDR2 FYEKMQ come from the germline V gene (reference sequence). The DNA read from the CDR3 is TGTGCCAGCAGCTCCGGGACTTTGAACACCGGGGAG. It yields the protein CASSSGTLNTGE. The entire CDR3 reads CASSSGTLNTGELFF.

With respect to this clone: Read sequence stops 3 residues before the CDR3 end, and the germline J gene provides the missing end. The V and J genes are TRBV19 and TRBJ2-3, with 8 positions matching TRBD1. Germline V lookup: CDR1 LNHDA, CDR2 SQIVND (reference sequence). CDR3 length: 14 amino acids. The CDR3 sequence is CASSVGQGQETQYF. Incomplete CDR3 DNA: TGTGCCAGTAGTGTTGGACAGGGCCAAGAGACG.

This clone has ten or more counts. The missing CDR3 end, 3 residues past where the read stops, is filled in from the germline J gene. This chain uses TRBV5-6 with TRBJ2-7, with D perhaps TRBD2 (5 bases). Germline values: CDR1 SGHDT, CDR2 YYEEEE. Trimming removed 2 bases from V and 0 bases from J, with 12 bases in between. This CDR3 is built from 15 residues. The sequenced CDR3 bases are TGTGCCAGCAGCTTCGACGTACGGGGCTCCTACGAG. This translates into CASSFDVRGSYE. The CDR3 as a whole reads CASSFDVRGSYEQYF.

This clone appeared many times. The read comes to an end 3 residues before the CDR3 does, leaving the germline J gene to fill in the end. J is TRBJ1-2 and V is TRBV6-2 or TRBV6-3, with D unresolved. The CDR3 consists of 16 residues. The V gene's germline CDR1 is MNHEY and CDR2 SVGEGT. Trimming removed 4 bases at V and 4 bases at J, with 19 bases between. The chain's CDR3 is CASSSPGRRYLYGYTF. Incomplete CDR3 DNA: TGTGCCAGCAGTTCCCCCGGCAGGCGCTACCTCTATGGC.

This clone was found many times. The read ends 3 residues before the CDR3 terminus; that terminus is restored from the germline J gene. V gene TRBV29-1 combines with J gene TRBJ2-5; unclear D gene. Per germline, CDR1 SQVTM and CDR2 ANQGSEA. The CDR3 totals 11 residues. V was pared by 4 bases and J by 1 base, with 4 bases between. The CDR3 is CSVASQETQYF. The part of the CDR3 DNA that was read is TGCAGCGTTGCCTCCCAAGAGACC.

This clone was found many times. The read ends 3 residues shy of where the CDR3 ends; the end is completed using the germline J gene. This chain uses TRBV28 with TRBJ2-7; TRBD2 matches 7 bases. This CDR3 has 17 residues. Losses at the gene ends were 3 bases for V and 4 bases for J; bases not matched to a gene: 15. In germline, CDR1 is MDHEN, CDR2 SYDVKM. CDR3 amino acids: CASSFDGGVGVRYEQYF. CDR3 bases read: TGTGCCAGCAGTTTCGATGGGGGGGTAGGAGTTAGATACGAG.

At least ten counts were recorded for this clone. The read ends 3 residues early relative to the CDR3; the germline J gene fills the gap. This rearrangement joins TRBV18 to TRBJ1-2; D uncertain. The CDR3 is 13 residues long. Germline loops: CDR1 KGHSH, CDR2 LQKENI. V lost 5 bases and J 6 bases, leaving 13 bases between the germline ends. CDR3 DNA (partial): TGTGCCAGCTCAGACGGGGATTTGAATGGC. As protein: CASSDGDLNG. The whole CDR3 is CASSDGDLNGYTF.

In its sample, this clone was seen a few times. Read sequence stops 3 residues before the CDR3 end, and the germline J gene provides the missing end. This sequence joins TRBV2 and TRBJ2-7; tentative D call: TRBD2 (5 bases). This CDR3 has 14 residues. Between the trimmed V and J ends, which lost 0 bases and 3 bases, there was a span of 9 bases. From germline, CDR1 is SNHLY and CDR2 FYNNEI. CDR3 in amino acids: CASSEALRGYEQYF. CDR3 DNA, as far as it was read: TGTGCCAGCAGTGAAGCGCTTCGGGGCTACGAG.

There are a few counts of this clone. From the germline J gene comes the end of the CDR3, since the read stops 3 residues before it. This chain uses TRBV30 with TRBJ2-4; TRBD1 might be the D (5 bases). This CDR3 is 12 amino acids long. Germline V gene data show CDR1 as GTSNPN and CDR2 as SVGIG (reference sequence). CDR3 residues: CAWDRQNYGQYF. The CDR3 DNA, read in part, is TGTGCCTGGGACAGACAGAACTATGGT.

This clone was seen at least ten times. Read coverage stops 3 residues before the CDR3 terminus; the germline J gene supplies the remainder. This chain links TRBV30 with TRBJ2-5; 11 bases match TRBD1. Germline V gene lookup returns CDR1 GTSNPN and CDR2 SVGIG (reference sequence). The CDR3 is 15 amino acids. V lost 5 bases, J lost 4 bases, and 9 bases stayed unmatched. This chain's CDR3 is CAWGPGQGGTETQYF. Partial CDR3 DNA: TGTGCCTGGGGCCCGGGACAGGGGGGGACAGAGACC.

This clone was detected ten times or more. The sequence runs out 3 residues before the end of the CDR3; the remainder is reconstructed from the germline J gene. V is TRBV19 and J is TRBJ2-1, with TRBD1 as a possible D gene (5 bases). The CDR3 runs to 16 residues. The germline V and J ends were trimmed by 5 bases and 3 bases, with 17 bases remaining between them. Germline CDR1 is LNHDA and CDR2 is SQIVND (reference sequence). The CDR3 region is CASSPGRARGYNEQFF. CDR3 DNA, as far as it was read: TGTGCCAGTAGTCCCGGTCGTGCTAGGGGCTACAATGAG.

Worth noting for this clone: From the germline J gene comes the end of the CDR3, since the read stops 3 residues before it. The chain couples TRBV20-1 to TRBJ2-5, with D possibly being TRBD2 (7 bases). The CDR3 has 16 amino acids. V dropped 6 bases and J dropped 2 bases, with 22 bases sitting between them. Germline V gives CDR1 DFQATT, CDR2 SNEGSKA (reference sequence). The DNA read from the CDR3 is TGCAGTGCCCGGGGGGCCCGGAGATTAGGGCAAGAGACC. This codes for CSARGARRLGQET. The full CDR3 protein reads CSARGARRLGQETQYF.